This paragraph reports one TCR beta chain. Its target is not known. Each sorted fraction was over 95% pure. The study reverse transcribed the entire isolated RNA, so it sequenced expressed TCRB transcripts. The protocol was immunoSEQ multiplex PCR, while the TCRdb copy is restricted to in-frame clones and leaves out a portion. The sample lists some 240,000 clones; 16% were seen once. These data originate in a study of beta chain features in type 1 diabetes. Trimming took 0 bases from V and 6 from J, leaving 7 bases between them. CDR3 length: 12 residues. Germline-derived CDR1 and CDR2 are GTSNPN and SVGIG (reference sequence). Points from the study as a whole: Shortening of TCRB CDR3s, moderate but significant, appeared in all four CD4+ subsets of Type 1 diabetes patients. A closer apparent resemblance between naive, central memory and Treg TCRB repertoires was seen in patients than in healthy donors. cDNA-based sequencing might over-represent cells highly expressing TCR.

The sequenced sample was naive CD4+ T cells from blood. This sequence joins TRBV30 and TRBJ2-3; D gene ambiguous. The TCR was taken from a man aged 25 to 45 with type 1 diabetes. CDR3 region: CAWSVRVDTQYF. The DNA of the CDR3 is TGTGCCTGGAGTGTACGGGTGGATACGCAGTATTTT.